The rows below give T cell receptor beta chains drawn from one sample of a study of cytomegalovirus exposure and HLA in healthy donors. TCRdb's copy holds only in-frame clones and misses some; the assay was immunoSEQ multiplex PCR. Of approximately 160,000 clones in the sample, 70% to 90% are singletons; the top ten hold around 2%. The sample taken for sequencing was PBMCs. These receptors originate from a woman younger than 35 in good health and CMV-seronegative. Both conserved end residues are part of each CDR3. The order of the fields is D gene, clone size, CDR3 length, V gene, J gene, CDR3 protein, CDR3 DNA. A D gene is named only where the DNA matches it firmly. The size field is filled for only some rows; it gives once, few, many or a size class.

-	-	12	TRBV7-2	TRBJ2-1	CASSSGRGAQFF	TGTGCCAGCAGCTCCGGTCGGGGGGCACAGTTCTTC
-	-	14	TRBV9	TRBJ1-1	CASSVNSIHTEAFF	TGTGCCAGCAGCGTAAACAGCATCCACACTGAAGCTTTCTTT
TRBD1	few	15	TRBV27	TRBJ2-3	CASSFYRGQGDTQYF	TGTGCCAGCAGTTTCTACAGGGGGCAGGGAGATACGCAGTATTTT
-	-	13	TRBV6-4	TRBJ2-7	CASSEDEKHEQYF	TGTGCCAGCAGTGAAGATGAGAAGCACGAGCAGTACTTC
-	few	11	TRBV27	TRBJ2-7	CASRQTGRQYF	TGTGCCAGCCGACAAACAGGAAGGCAGTACTTC
TRBD2	-	16	TRBV5-1	TRBJ2-3	CASSLGSSGATDTQYF	TGCGCCAGCAGCTTGGGGTCCAGCGGGGCCACAGATACGCAGTATTTT
TRBD1	-	15	TRBV19	TRBJ2-2	CASTFGQGAGGELFF	TGTGCCAGTACTTTCGGACAGGGGGCAGGTGGGGAGCTGTTTTTT
TRBD2	-	15	TRBV7-2	TRBJ2-5	CASGFSGEPQETQYF	TGTGCCAGCGGATTTAGCGGGGAACCTCAAGAGACCCAGTACTTC
-	-	12	TRBV11-2	TRBJ2-7	CASSLYEYEQYF	TGTGCCAGCAGCTTATACGAGTACGAGCAGTACTTC
TRBD2	-	15	TRBV7-2	TRBJ2-5	CASSLGLAGKETQYF	TGTGCCAGCAGCTTAGGACTAGCGGGAAAAGAGACCCAGTACTTC
TRBD2	-	14	TRBV4-2	TRBJ2-7	CASSPGGRENEQYF	TGTGCCAGCAGCCCTGGGGGGAGGGAAAACGAGCAGTACTTC
-	few	15	TRBV7-9	TRBJ1-3	CASSAGPGAGNTIYF	TGTGCCAGCAGCGCGGGCCCGGGAGCTGGAAACACCATATATTTT
-	-	18	TRBV23-1	TRBJ2-5	CASSQSEVSDRGPETQYF	TGCGCCAGCAGTCAATCAGAGGTTTCGGACAGAGGGCCGGAGACCCAGTACTTC
TRBD2	-	14	TRBV11-3	TRBJ2-1	CASSTGPPRGGQFF	TGTGCCAGCAGCACGGGACCGCCCCGGGGGGGGCAGTTCTTC
TRBD1	-	13	TRBV5-4	TRBJ1-2	CASSYGQDYGYTF	TGTGCCAGCAGCTATGGACAGGACTATGGCTACACCTTC
TRBD1	once	16	TRBV9	TRBJ2-5	CASSASGTGGVETQYF	TGTGCCAGCAGCGCCTCCGGTACAGGGGGCGTGGAGACCCAGTACTTC
-	-	17	TRBV4-2	TRBJ1-4	CASSQDVSNRRYEKLFF	TGTGCCAGCAGCCAAGATGTGTCGAACCGCCGGTATGAAAAACTGTTTTTT
TRBD1	once	14	TRBV6-5	TRBJ1-4	CASAEGQWDEKLFF	TGTGCCAGCGCGGAGGGACAGTGGGATGAAAAACTGTTTTTT
-	-	15	TRBV4-1	TRBJ1-1	CASSQEDRPNTEAFF	TGCGCCAGCAGCCAAGAGGACAGACCGAACACTGAAGCTTTCTTT
-	-	19	TRBV19	TRBJ1-2	CASSLEFFREPRLNYGYTF	TGTGCCAGTAGTCTAGAGTTTTTCAGGGAACCCCGCCTAAACTATGGCTACACCTTC
-	-	13	TRBV6-5	TRBJ1-2	CASSLGQPYGYTF	TGTGCCAGCAGCCTCGGACAGCCTTATGGCTACACCTTC
-	once	15	TRBV6-1	TRBJ2-7	CASSETLALSYEQYF	TGTGCCAGCAGTGAAACTCTAGCCCTCTCCTACGAGCAGTACTTC
-	-	14	TRBV4-2	TRBJ1-1	CASSQDQANTEAFF	TGTGCCAGCAGCCAAGATCAGGCGAACACTGAAGCTTTCTTT
TRBD2	-	15	TRBV14	TRBJ2-5	CASSPRSGARETQYF	TGTGCCAGCAGCCCCAGAAGCGGGGCTCGGGAGACCCAGTACTTC
TRBD1	-	14	TRBV2	TRBJ1-3	CASSEQGVSDTIYF	TGTGCCAGCAGTGAACAGGGGGTGTCAGACACCATATATTTT
-	-	15	TRBV6-5	TRBJ1-2	CASSTTQGKAIGYTF	TGTGCCAGCAGTACCACTCAGGGGAAGGCTATCGGCTACACCTTC
-	once	16	TRBV4-3	TRBJ2-1	CASSQSLGSLYNEQFF	TGCGCCAGCAGCCAGTCACTAGGGTCGCTATACAATGAGCAGTTCTTC
-	-	13	TRBV6-5	TRBJ2-7	CASSYSGSYEQYF	TGTGCCAGCAGTTACTCCGGCTCCTACGAGCAGTACTTC
TRBD2	-	16	TRBV10-1	TRBJ2-2	CASGQLAGDIAGELFF	TGCGCCAGCGGTCAGCTAGCGGGAGATATTGCCGGGGAGCTGTTTTTT
TRBD2	-	14	TRBV29-1	TRBJ2-1	CSVDPSGSSGEQFF	TGCAGCGTTGACCCTAGCGGGAGTAGCGGTGAGCAGTTCTTC
-	-	17	TRBV2	TRBJ1-1	CASRVEMGPWRGTEAFF	TGTGCCAGCAGAGTGGAAATGGGCCCCTGGCGGGGCACTGAAGCTTTCTTT
TRBD2	-	12	TRBV6-5	TRBJ2-1	CASRPLAGEQFF	TGTGCCAGCAGACCTCTAGCGGGGGAGCAGTTCTTC
-	-	13	TRBV27	TRBJ1-2	CASSSQAQRGYTF	TGTGCCAGCAGTTCCCAGGCCCAAAGGGGCTACACCTTC
-	-	11	TRBV9	TRBJ2-1	CASSARGEQFF	TGTGCCAGCAGCGCCCGCGGTGAGCAGTTCTTC
TRBD1	once	14	TRBV13	TRBJ1-2	CASSSPGTVYGYTF	TGTGCCAGCAGCTCTCCCGGGACAGTCTATGGCTACACCTTC
-	-	14	TRBV7-9	TRBJ1-2	CASRDYDKSYGYTF	TGTGCCAGCAGGGATTACGACAAGAGCTATGGCTACACCTTC
TRBD1	-	17	TRBV25-1	TRBJ2-7	CASSDPSGQTATYEQYF	TGTGCCAGCAGTGATCCCTCGGGACAGACCGCTACCTACGAGCAGTACTTC
TRBD1	once	13	TRBV6-5	TRBJ1-2	CASSSIDRAGYTF	TGTGCCAGCAGTTCAATTGACAGGGCTGGCTACACCTTC
TRBD1	-	15	TRBV5-4	TRBJ1-2	CASSLGTGVLYGYTF	TGTGCCAGCAGCCTCGGGACAGGGGTCCTCTATGGCTACACCTTC
-	-	16	TRBV5-8	TRBJ1-1	CASSLPPGQGSTEAFF	TGTGCCAGCAGCTTGCCCCCAGGTCAGGGGAGCACTGAAGCTTTCTTT
TRBD1	-	15	TRBV10-3	TRBJ1-2	CAITKTGTGERGYTF	TGTGCCATCACTAAAACCGGGACAGGGGAACGCGGCTACACCTTC
TRBD2	-	14	TRBV4-3	TRBJ2-1	CASSHSGSTDEQFF	TGCGCCAGCAGCCATAGCGGGAGTACAGATGAGCAGTTCTTC
-	once	15	TRBV6-1	TRBJ1-2	CASFGLSNLGYGYTF	TGTGCCAGCTTTGGACTGTCCAACCTGGGCTATGGCTACACCTTC
-	-	15	TRBV5-8	TRBJ2-7	CASSPGSRPAYEQYF	TGTGCCAGCAGCCCGGGGTCACGGCCGGCTTACGAGCAGTACTTC
-	-	13	TRBV9	TRBJ1-2	CASSGFRGYGYTF	TGTGCCAGTTCGGGGTTCCGGGGCTATGGCTACACCTTC
-	-	13	TRBV5-8	TRBJ1-2	CASSLWQGGGYTF	TGTGCCAGCAGCTTGTGGCAGGGCGGAGGCTACACCTTC
-	-	11	TRBV29-1	TRBJ2-1	CSVHPGNEQFF	TGCAGCGTCCATCCGGGCAATGAGCAGTTCTTC